This T cell receptor (beta chain) comes out of a study of T cell changes during pregnancy in multiple sclerosis. Trimming stripped 5 bases from V and 0 bases from J, with 14 bases between. Germline CDR1 SGHVS, CDR2 FNYEAQ. This CDR3 region has 16 residues. Sequencing used immunoSEQ multiplex PCR; TCRdb keeps in-frame clones, though not all of them. The sample records about 36,000 clones, around 91% being singletons. The specimen was CD8+ T cells from peripheral blood mononuclear cells, collected in the third trimester of pregnancy. The rearrangement links TRBV7-6 to TRBJ1-3; TRBD1 is a possible D gene (5 bases). This TCR derives from a female donor with multiple sclerosis, enrolled in a pregnancy study. For the CDR3, the DNA is TGTGCCAGCAGCCTGACAGAGCCTCACTCTGGAAACACCATATATTTT. This codes for CASSLTEPHSGNTIYF.